The clone carrying this T cell receptor beta chain was counted at least ten times. Its antigen is not known. These data originate in a study of T cells in Graves' hyperthyroidism and ophthalmopathy. Findings of the study overall: Blood also showed most of the thyroid clonotypes that were expanded above 0.001.

Amplified regions were TCR beta CDR3 sequences from RNA transcripts. The HTBI primer set drove a first-round RT-PCR of the TCR CDR3. MiXCR was run by TCRdb on the multiplex PCR reads, yielding one entry per CDR3 protein. Among some 420,000 distinct CDR3 sequences, about 13% were seen once, and the ten largest hold about 5%. On the basis of clinical symptoms, serum thyroxine and TRAb, thyroid ultrasound and orbital computed tomography, diagnoses were made. The sequenced sample was blood. The receptor's source is a woman under 30 with Graves' hyperthyroidism.

The CDR3 loop reads CASSLGSDSNQPQHF. CDR3 nucleotides: TGTGCCAGCAGTTTGGGCAGTGATAGCAATCAGCCCCAGCATTTT. The chain is built from TRBV27 and TRBJ1-5; D unresolved. The CDR3 runs to 15 residues. Looked up from germline, CDR1 is MNHEY and CDR2 is SMNVEV (reference sequence). Deletions cut 3 bases from V and 0 bases from J, with 9 bases between.